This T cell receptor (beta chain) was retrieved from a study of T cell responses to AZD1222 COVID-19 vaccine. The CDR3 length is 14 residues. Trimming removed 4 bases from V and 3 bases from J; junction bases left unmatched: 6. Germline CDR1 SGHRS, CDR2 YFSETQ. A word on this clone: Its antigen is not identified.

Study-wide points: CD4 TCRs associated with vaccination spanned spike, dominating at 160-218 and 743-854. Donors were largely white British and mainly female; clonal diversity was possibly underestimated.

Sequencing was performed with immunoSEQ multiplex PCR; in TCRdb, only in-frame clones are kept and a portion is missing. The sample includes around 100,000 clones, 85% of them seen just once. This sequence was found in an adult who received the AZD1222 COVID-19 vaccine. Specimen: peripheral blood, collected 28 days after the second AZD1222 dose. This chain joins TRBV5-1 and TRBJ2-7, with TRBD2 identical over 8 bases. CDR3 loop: CASSRGGPDYEQYF. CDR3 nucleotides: TGCGCCAGCAGCCGGGGGGGCCCTGACTACGAGCAGTACTTC.